This TCR beta chain was sequenced for a study of CD8 T cells in ankylosing spondylitis. This CDR3 has 15 amino acids. V was trimmed by 0 bases and J by 6 bases, leaving 18 bases between them. The V gene's germline CDR1 is GTSNPN and CDR2 SVGIG (reference sequence). Construction of TCR beta libraries was performed using quantitative 5'-RACE with molecular barcodes. MiXCR, run by TCRdb on the 5' RACE reads, gives a single entry per CDR3 protein. The data contain 150,000 to 200,000 distinct CDR3 sequences, around 20% of them singletons. Sample: blood, either unsorted or a sorted T cell fraction (not recorded which). The sequence derives from a male donor with ankylosing spondylitis or in good health (not recorded which). V gene TRBV30 combines with J gene TRBJ2-7; a possible D gene is TRBD2 (5 bases). CDR3 nucleotide sequence: TGTGCCTGGAGTGTCTCAGCGGCCCCCAGCAGCGAGCAGTACTTC. It is translated as CAWSVSAAPSSEQYF. The full variable domain, with the rest looked up from reference TRBV30 and TRBJ2-7, is SQTIHQWPATLVQPVGSPLSLECTVEGTSNPNLYWYRQAAGRGLQLLFYSVGIGQISSEVPQNLSASRPQDRQFILSSKKLLLSDSGFYLCAWSVSAAPSSEQYFGPGTRLTVT.